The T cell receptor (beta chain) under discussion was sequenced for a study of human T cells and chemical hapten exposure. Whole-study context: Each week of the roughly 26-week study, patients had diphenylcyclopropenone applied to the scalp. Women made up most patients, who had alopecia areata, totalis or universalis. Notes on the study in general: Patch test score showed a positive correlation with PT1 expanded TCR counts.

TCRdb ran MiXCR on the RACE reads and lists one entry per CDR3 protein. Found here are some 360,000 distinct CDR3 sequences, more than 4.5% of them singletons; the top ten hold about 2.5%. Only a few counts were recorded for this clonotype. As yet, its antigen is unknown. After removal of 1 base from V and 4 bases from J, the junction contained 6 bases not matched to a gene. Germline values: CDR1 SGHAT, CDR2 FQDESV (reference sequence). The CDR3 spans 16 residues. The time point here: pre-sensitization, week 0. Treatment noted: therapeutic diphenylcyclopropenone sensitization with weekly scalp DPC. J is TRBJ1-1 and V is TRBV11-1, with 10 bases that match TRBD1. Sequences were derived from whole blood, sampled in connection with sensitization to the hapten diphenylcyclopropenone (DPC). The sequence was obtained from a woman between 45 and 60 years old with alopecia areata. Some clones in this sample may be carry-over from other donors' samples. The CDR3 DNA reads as TGTGCCAGCAGCTTAGAGACAGGGGGCGGACCCACTGAAGCTTTCTTT. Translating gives CASSLETGGGPTEAFF.